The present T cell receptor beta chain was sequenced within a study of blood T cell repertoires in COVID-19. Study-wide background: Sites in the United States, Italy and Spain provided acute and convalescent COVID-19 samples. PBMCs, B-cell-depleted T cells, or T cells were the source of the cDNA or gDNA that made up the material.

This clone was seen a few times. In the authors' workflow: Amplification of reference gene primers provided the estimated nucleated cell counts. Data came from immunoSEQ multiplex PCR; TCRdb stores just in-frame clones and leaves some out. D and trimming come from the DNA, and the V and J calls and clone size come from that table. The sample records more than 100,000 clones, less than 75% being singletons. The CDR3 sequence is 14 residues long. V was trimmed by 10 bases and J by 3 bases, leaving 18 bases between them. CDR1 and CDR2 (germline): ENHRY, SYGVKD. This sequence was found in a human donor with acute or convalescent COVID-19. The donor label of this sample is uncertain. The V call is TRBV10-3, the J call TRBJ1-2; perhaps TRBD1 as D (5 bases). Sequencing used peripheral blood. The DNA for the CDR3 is TGTGCCACCAAGGGCACCCAAGGGGACTATGGCTACACCTTC. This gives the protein CATKGTQGDYGYTF.